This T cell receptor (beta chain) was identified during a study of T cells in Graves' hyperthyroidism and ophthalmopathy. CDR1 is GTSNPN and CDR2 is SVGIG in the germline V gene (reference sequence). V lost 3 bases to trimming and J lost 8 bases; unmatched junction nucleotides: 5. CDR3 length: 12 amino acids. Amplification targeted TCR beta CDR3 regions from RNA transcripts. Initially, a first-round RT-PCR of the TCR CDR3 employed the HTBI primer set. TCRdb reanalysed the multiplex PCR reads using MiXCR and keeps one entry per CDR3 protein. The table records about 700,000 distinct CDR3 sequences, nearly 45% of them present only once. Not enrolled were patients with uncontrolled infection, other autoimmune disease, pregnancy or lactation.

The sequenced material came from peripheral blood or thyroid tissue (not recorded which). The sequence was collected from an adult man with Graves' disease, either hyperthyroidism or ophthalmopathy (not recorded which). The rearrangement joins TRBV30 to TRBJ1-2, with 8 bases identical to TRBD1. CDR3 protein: CAWRQGGGGYTF. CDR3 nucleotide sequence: TGTGCCTGGAGACAGGGGGGCGGCGGCTACACCTTC.